A selection of T cell receptor beta chains follows, all from one sample in a study of shared clonotypes between healthy human individuals. This table comes from immunoSEQ multiplex PCR, and its TCRdb copy is limited to in-frame clones, with some not included. Of about 2 million clones detected, about 95% appear once; the ten largest clones hold roughly 1.2%. The source material was naive CD8+ T cells sorted from blood. Receptors were obtained from a man between 18 and 29 years old in good health. The CDR3 runs from the conserved cysteine through the conserved F or W. D genes are given only for firm matches. Clone size, where shown, is once, few, many, or a class for clones that have expanded.

abundance	d_gene	j_gene	v_gene	CDR3nt	CDR3aa
NA	NA	TRBJ2-5	TRBV4-1	TGCGCCAGCAGTCTCCCGGATGGAGGGGGTCAAGAGACCCAGTACTTC	CASSLPDGGGQETQYF
once	NA	TRBJ2-6	TRBV2	TGTGCCAGCAGTGGGGTTTATATCCGCTCTGGGGCCAACGTCCTGACTTTC	CASSGVYIRSGANVLTF
NA	TRBD1	TRBJ2-3	TRBV6-1	TGTGCCAGCAGTGATAAGCAGGGGGAAACTTACACAGATACGCAGTATTTT	CASSDKQGETYTDTQYF
NA	NA	TRBJ2-7	TRBV27	TGTGCCAGCAGCCATAGGGGAGACCACGAGCAGTACTTC	CASSHRGDHEQYF
NA	TRBD2	TRBJ2-5	TRBV9	TGTGCCAGCAGCTTAACTAGCGGGGGCCGCCAAGAGACCCAGTACTTC	CASSLTSGGRQETQYF
NA	TRBD2	TRBJ2-3	TRBV7-8	TGTGCCAGCAGCTGGGGACTAGCGGGACCCACAGATACGCAGTATTTT	CASSWGLAGPTDTQYF
NA	NA	TRBJ2-1	TRBV5-4	TGTGCCAGCAGCTTGGAACGGGGCCCTGCGGGGAATGAGCAGTTCTTC	CASSLERGPAGNEQFF
NA	NA	TRBJ2-7	TRBV14	TGTGCCAGCAGCCAAAGTCGGGGCTCCGAGCAGTACTTC	CASSQSRGSEQYF
NA	TRBD2	TRBJ2-1	TRBV4-3	TGCGCCAGCAGCCAGGGGACTAGCGGGTACAATGAGCAGTTCTTC	CASSQGTSGYNEQFF
NA	NA	TRBJ2-7	TRBV19	TGTGCCAGTAGTTCAAGGGGGGGATTGTACGAGCAGTACTTC	CASSSRGGLYEQYF